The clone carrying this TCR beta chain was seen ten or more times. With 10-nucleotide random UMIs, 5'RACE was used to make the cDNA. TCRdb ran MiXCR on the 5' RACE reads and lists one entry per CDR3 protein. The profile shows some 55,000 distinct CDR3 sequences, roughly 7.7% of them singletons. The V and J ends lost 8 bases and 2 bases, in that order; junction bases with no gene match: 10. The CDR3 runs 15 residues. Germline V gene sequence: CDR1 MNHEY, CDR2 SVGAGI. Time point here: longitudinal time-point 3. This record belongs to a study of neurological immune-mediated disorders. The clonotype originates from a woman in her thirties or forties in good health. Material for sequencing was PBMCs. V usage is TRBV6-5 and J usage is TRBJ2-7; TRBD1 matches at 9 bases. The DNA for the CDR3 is TGTGCCAGCGGGCTCCGGGGACAGGGAACCTACGAGCAGTACTTC. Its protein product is CASGLRGQGTYEQYF.